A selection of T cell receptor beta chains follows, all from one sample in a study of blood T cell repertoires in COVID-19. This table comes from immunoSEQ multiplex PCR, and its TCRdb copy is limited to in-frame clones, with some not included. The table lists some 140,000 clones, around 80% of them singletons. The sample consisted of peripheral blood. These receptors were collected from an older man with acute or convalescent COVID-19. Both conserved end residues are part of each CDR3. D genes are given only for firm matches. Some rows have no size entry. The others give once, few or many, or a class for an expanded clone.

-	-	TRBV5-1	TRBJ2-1	TGCGCCAGCAGGTTGGACACCTCCTTCTCCTACAATGAGCAGTTCTTC	CASRLDTSFSYNEQFF
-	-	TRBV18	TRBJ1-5	TGTGCCAGCTCACCCCTCCCGTGGGGGGAGCCCCAGCATTTT	CASSPLPWGEPQHF
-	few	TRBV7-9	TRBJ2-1	TGTGCCAGCAGCTTATCCGGGATAGCCATCAATGAGCAGTTCTTC	CASSLSGIAINEQFF
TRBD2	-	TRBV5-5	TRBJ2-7	TGTGCCAGCAGCTTAGTGGGGGGGTCCTCCTACGAGCAGTACTTC	CASSLVGGSSYEQYF
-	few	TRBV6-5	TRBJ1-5	TGTGCCAGCGGTCTCCGAACTGACAATCAGCCCCAGCATTTT	CASGLRTDNQPQHF
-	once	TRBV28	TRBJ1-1	TGTGCCAGCAGTTTCGGGGGGGATAACACTGAAGCTTTCTTT	CASSFGGDNTEAFF
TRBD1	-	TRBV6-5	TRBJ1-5	TGTGCCAGCAGCTCACAGGGGGCTGGACAGCCCCAGCATTTT	CASSSQGAGQPQHF
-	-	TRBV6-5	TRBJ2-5	TGTGCCAGCACAATACAGGGTAGAGAGACCCAGTACTTC	CASTIQGRETQYF
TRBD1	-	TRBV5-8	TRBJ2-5	TGTGCCAGCAGCAGAGGGACAGCTCAAAATCAAGAGACCCAGTACTTC	CASSRGTAQNQETQYF
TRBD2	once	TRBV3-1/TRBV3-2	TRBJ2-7	TGTGCCAGCAGCCAAGAGATGGGGGGGACCCTTGCCTCCGAGCAGTACTTC	CASSQEMGGTLASEQYF
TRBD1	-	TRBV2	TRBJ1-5	TGTGCCAGCAGTCGGGGGTGGACAGGCGGGAACAATCAGCCCCAGCATTTT	CASSRGWTGGNNQPQHF
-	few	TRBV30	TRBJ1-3	TGTGCCTGGGGGTTTGACAGGCAAGCTGGAAACACCATATATTTT	CAWGFDRQAGNTIYF
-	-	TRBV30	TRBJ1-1	TGTGCCTGGGGGACGGGAGGTTCCGTCACTGAAGCTTTCTTT	CAWGTGGSVTEAFF
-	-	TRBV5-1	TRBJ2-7	TGCGCCAGCAGCTTGGCGGAGGGAAACTACGAGCAGTACTTC	CASSLAEGNYEQYF
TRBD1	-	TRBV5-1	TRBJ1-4	TGCGCCAGCAGCTTGGGGACAGGGCATGAAAAACTGTTTTTT	CASSLGTGHEKLFF
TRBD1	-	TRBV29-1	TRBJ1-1	TGCAGCGCCTGGGACAGGGCGGGGAACACTGAAGCTTTCTTT	CSAWDRAGNTEAFF
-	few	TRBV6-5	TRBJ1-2	TGTGCCAGCAGTTACTCGAGGTCTTCTGCAGGCTACACCTTC	CASSYSRSSAGYTF
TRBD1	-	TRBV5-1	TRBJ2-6	TGCGCCAGCGCCCGACAGGGTTCTGGGGCCAACGTCCTGACTTTC	CASARQGSGANVLTF
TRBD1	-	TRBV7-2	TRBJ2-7	TGTGCCAGCAGCGTCCGGGACAGGGGGCCTTATGAGCAGTACTTC	CASSVRDRGPYEQYF
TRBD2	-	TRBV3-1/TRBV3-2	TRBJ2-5	TGTGCCAGCAGCGGTGGTAGCGGGGGGCCCCAAGAGACCCAGTACTTC	CASSGGSGGPQETQYF
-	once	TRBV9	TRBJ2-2	TGTGCCAGCAGCGTTGGACAAAAAACGAACACCGGGGAGCTGTTTTTT	CASSVGQKTNTGELFF
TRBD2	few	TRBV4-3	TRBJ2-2	TGCGCCAGCAGCCAAGGGCTAGCGGGGGGGGTCGTCACCGGGGAGCTGTTTTTT	CASSQGLAGGVVTGELFF
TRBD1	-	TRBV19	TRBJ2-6	TGTGCCAGTAGTCTGCGATGGGCAGGGGGTAACTCGAACGTCCTGACTTTC	CASSLRWAGGNSNVLTF
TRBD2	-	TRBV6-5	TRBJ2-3	TGTGCCAGCAGTACCGGGGGGATCAGCACAGATACGCAGTATTTT	CASSTGGISTDTQYF
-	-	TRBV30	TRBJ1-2	TGTGCCTGGGCCACTAGGGGGTTGGGACCCGAGGATGGCTACACCTTC	CAWATRGLGPEDGYTF
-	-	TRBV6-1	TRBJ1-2	TGTGCCAGCAGTGAATTGGCAGCGAAAATCTATGGCTACACCTTC	CASSELAAKIYGYTF
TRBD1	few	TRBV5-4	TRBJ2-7	TGTGCCAGCAGCGTTGGACAGGGGGCGAGGGAGCAGTACTTC	CASSVGQGAREQYF
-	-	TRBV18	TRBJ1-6	TGTGCCAGCTCACGCGAGAATTCACCCCTCCACTTT	CASSRENSPLHF
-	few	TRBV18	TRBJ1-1	TGTGCCAGCTCACCATCCATGAACACTGAAGCTTTCTTT	CASSPSMNTEAFF
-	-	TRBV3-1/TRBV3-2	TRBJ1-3	TGTGCCAGCAGCCAGCGGTCCGCTGGAAACACCATATATTTT	CASSQRSAGNTIYF
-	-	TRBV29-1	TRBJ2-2	TGCAGCGTTCTTGCGAACACCGGGGAGCTGTTTTTT	CSVLANTGELFF
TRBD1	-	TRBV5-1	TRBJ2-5	TGCGCCAGCAGCTCCCTGGGACAGGGGGTTCTGGAGACCCAGTACTTC	CASSSLGQGVLETQYF
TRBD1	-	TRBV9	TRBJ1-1	TGTGCCAGCAGCCCTCGAAGGACAGGCCACACTGAAGCTTTCTTT	CASSPRRTGHTEAFF
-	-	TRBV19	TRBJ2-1	TGTGCCAGTAGTGTCTCCCCGTCAGTCAATGAGCAGTTCTTC	CASSVSPSVNEQFF
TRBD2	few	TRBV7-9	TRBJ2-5	TGTGCCAGCAGCTTAACGGCGGGGGGCATACAAGAGACCCAGTACTTC	CASSLTAGGIQETQYF
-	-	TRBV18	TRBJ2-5	TGTGCCAGCTCACCTTTGGACACGCAAGAGACCCAGTACTTC	CASSPLDTQETQYF
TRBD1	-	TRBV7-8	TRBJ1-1	TGTGCCAGCAGCCCGAGTGACAGGGGGAAACGGTCAACTGAAGCTTTCTTT	CASSPSDRGKRSTEAFF